Listed below are T cell receptor beta chains from one sample, sequenced in a study of Graves' ophthalmopathy and Graves' hyperthyroidism. One entry per CDR3 protein results from TCRdb running MiXCR on the multiplex PCR reads. Here the sample spans about 550,000 distinct CDR3 sequences, just under 40% being singletons. The source material was peripheral blood or thyroid tissue (not recorded which). The receptors originated from an adult man with Graves' hyperthyroidism. The CDR3 runs from the conserved cysteine through the conserved F or W. The D gene is left open where the match is weak. The listing skips clone size in some rows; elsewhere it reads once, few, many or a size class.

j_gene | v_gene | abundance | d_gene | CDR3nt | CDR3aa
TRBJ1-2 | TRBV12-3/TRBV12-4 | NA | TRBD1 | TGTGCCAGCAGCCCCATGACAGGGTTTCGGGGCTACACCTTC | CASSPMTGFRGYTF
TRBJ2-1 | TRBV5-1 | NA | NA | TGCGCCAGCAGCTTGGCCTTCAGACGCTCCATTGATAATGAGCAGTTCTTC | CASSLAFRRSIDNEQFF
TRBJ2-7 | TRBV5-1 | NA | TRBD2 | TGCGCCAGCAGCGCGACTAGCGGGTTCTCCTACGAGCAGTACTTC | CASSATSGFSYEQYF
TRBJ1-5 | TRBV28 | few | NA | TGTGCCAGCAGTTTTCGGACAGGCAATCAGCCCCAGCATTTT | CASSFRTGNQPQHF
TRBJ2-3 | TRBV12-3/TRBV12-4 | NA | NA | TGTGCCAGCAGTTCCCAAGACGCCCCCAGCACAGATACGCAGTATTTT | CASSSQDAPSTDTQYF
TRBJ2-5 | TRBV15 | NA | TRBD1 | TGTGCCACCAGCAGAGGCGGACAGGGGCAAGGGACCCAGTACTTC | CATSRGGQGQGTQYF
TRBJ1-5 | TRBV14 | many | NA | TGTGCCAGCAGCCAAGAGTGGGATAGCAATCAGCCCCAGCATTTT | CASSQEWDSNQPQHF
TRBJ1-2 | TRBV7-8 | many | NA | TGTGCCAGCACCCCAACAGGGTTTTCAGGGAGCGGCTACACCTTC | CASTPTGFSGSGYTF
TRBJ1-6 | TRBV9 | many | NA | TGTGCCAGCAGCGTAGCAGGGGAAATCTCTTATAATTCACCCCTCCACTTT | CASSVAGEISYNSPLHF
TRBJ1-5 | TRBV20-1 | many | TRBD1 | TGCAGTGCCCGGGACAGGGCCGCCAATCAGCCCCAGCATTTT | CSARDRAANQPQHF
TRBJ2-1 | TRBV29-1 | NA | NA | TGCAGCGTGAACAGGGACTACAATGAGCAGTTCTTC | CSVNRDYNEQFF
TRBJ2-5 | TRBV20-1 | NA | TRBD2 | TGCAGTGCTAGGCTAGCGGGAGGGGGTCAAGAGACCCAGTACTTC | CSARLAGGGQETQYF
TRBJ1-4 | TRBV5-4 | NA | TRBD1 | TGTGCCAGCAGCATCAGACAGGGGGCTGGATCTAATGAAAAACTGTTTTTT | CASSIRQGAGSNEKLFF
TRBJ1-2 | TRBV12-3/TRBV12-4 | many | TRBD1 | TGTGCCAGCAGTTATCCGGGACAGGCCTCTTATGGCTACACCTTC | CASSYPGQASYGYTF
TRBJ2-7 | TRBV2 | many | NA | TGTGCCAGCAGTGTCGATACTGCTAGCTCCTACGAGCAGTACTTC | CASSVDTASSYEQYF
TRBJ1-2 | TRBV5-1 | many | TRBD1 | TGCGCCAGCAGTCTTACGGGACAGGGTAGCCCTAGCTATGGCTACACCTTC | CASSLTGQGSPSYGYTF
TRBJ2-7 | TRBV2 | many | TRBD2 | TGTGCCAGCAGTGATGGGCTAGCGGACTCCTACGAGCAGTACTTC | CASSDGLADSYEQYF
TRBJ2-7 | TRBV27 | few | NA | TGTGCCAGCGCCCCGCACCCCGGGCTCGAGGGGTACGAGCAGTACTTC | CASAPHPGLEGYEQYF
TRBJ1-6 | TRBV24-1 | NA | NA | TGTGCCAGCAGTTTTGAGGGGACCTATAATTCACCCCTCCACTTT | CASSFEGTYNSPLHF
TRBJ2-1 | TRBV25-1 | few | NA | TGTGCCAGTGGGGCGATCAATGAGCAGTTCTTC | CASGAINEQFF
TRBJ2-7 | TRBV20-1 | NA | NA | TGCAGTGCTAGAGATTGGGGGGGGGCCTCCCACGAGCAGTACTTC | CSARDWGGASHEQYF
TRBJ2-7 | TRBV7-8 | many | TRBD1 | TGTGCCAGCAGCTTGGTGGGACAGGGGGCTACCTACGAGCAGTACTTC | CASSLVGQGATYEQYF
TRBJ1-5 | TRBV20-1 | many | NA | TGCAGTGCCAGGGAACCCGGACTCCGCAATCAGCCCCAGCATTTT | CSAREPGLRNQPQHF
TRBJ2-5 | TRBV20-1 | many | NA | TGCAGTGCTAGGGTGGGGGCCGACTACCAAGAGACCCAGTACTTC | CSARVGADYQETQYF
TRBJ2-7 | TRBV18 | NA | NA | TGTGCCAGCTCATCCGGACGTTACTCCTACGAGCAGTACTTC | CASSSGRYSYEQYF
TRBJ1-1 | TRBV2 | many | TRBD1 | TGTGCCAGCAGTCCCCGGGACAGGTATACTGAAGCTTTCTTT | CASSPRDRYTEAFF
TRBJ2-5 | TRBV24-1 | once | NA | TGTGCCACCAGTGATTCCGACACTAGCAGTCGGGAGACCCAGTACTTC | CATSDSDTSSRETQYF
TRBJ2-7 | TRBV20-1 | once | TRBD1 | TGCAGTGCTAGAGAGCGAGGGACAGGGATCGAGCAGTACTTC | CSARERGTGIEQYF
TRBJ1-1 | TRBV20-1 | many | TRBD1 | TGCAGTGCTAGAGATCGTACAGGGGGTGGGAACACTGAAGCTTTCTTT | CSARDRTGGGNTEAFF
TRBJ1-1 | TRBV2 | NA | NA | TGTGCCAGCTCACCCCCCAGGGTTGGCACTGAAGCTTTCTTT | CASSPPRVGTEAFF
TRBJ2-7 | TRBV7-2 | NA | TRBD1 | TGTGCCAGCAGTGAACCCGGACAGGGGTACGAGCAGTACTTC | CASSEPGQGYEQYF
TRBJ1-1 | TRBV19 | many | NA | TGTGCCAGTAATAGAGGACGCACTGAAGCTTTCTTT | CASNRGRTEAFF
TRBJ1-1 | TRBV6-5 | few | NA | TGTGCCAGCAGTTACTCTGAGGTAGGGGCTGAAGCTTTCTTT | CASSYSEVGAEAFF
TRBJ2-3 | TRBV29-1 | NA | TRBD2 | TGCAGCGTTGATTGGACTAGCGGGGATCTCACAGATACGCAGTATTTT | CSVDWTSGDLTDTQYF
TRBJ2-3 | TRBV20-1 | once | TRBD2 | TGCAGTGCTAGAGTAACACTAGCGGCCGCAGATACGCAGTATTTT | CSARVTLAAADTQYF
TRBJ2-2 | TRBV5-6 | many | NA | TGTGCCAGCAGCTTCGTCCAAGGAGGGTCCGGGGAGCTGTTTTTT | CASSFVQGGSGELFF
TRBJ1-4 | TRBV7-9 | once | NA | TGCGCCAGCAGCTACCAGGGGAATCGACTGTTTTTT | CASSYQGNRLFF
TRBJ1-4 | TRBV10-3 | NA | NA | TGTGCCATCAGTGGCACCGACAGAAAGAATGAAAAACTGTTTTTT | CAISGTDRKNEKLFF
TRBJ1-2 | TRBV7-9 | NA | NA | TGTGCCAGCAGCTCCCTGCGCAAATTAACAGAGGATGGCTACACCTTC | CASSSLRKLTEDGYTF
TRBJ2-2 | TRBV19 | many | TRBD2 | TGTGCCAGTAGTCACGGGACTAGGAACACCGGGGAGCTGTTTTTT | CASSHGTRNTGELFF
TRBJ1-4 | TRBV7-8 | many | NA | TGTGCCAGCAGCAAAGTCGTTGGGATTAATGAAAAACTGTTTTTT | CASSKVVGINEKLFF